This TCR beta chain was found in a study of PD-1 blockade in mismatch repair-deficient tumors (dated by TCRdb to about 2017). In terms of the full investigation: The trial enrolled 86 consecutive patients with 12 mismatch repair-deficient cancer types between late 2013 and 2016, all previously treated and progressing. Tumor-associated T cell clones in the peripheral blood of patients responding to PD-1 blockade were tracked using deep sequencing of TCR CDR3 regions.

Results the study describes overall, beyond this receptor: Clones residing in the tumor, which were often undetectable in blood before treatment, expanded quickly after pembrolizumab and then contracted, generally before radiologic responses.

Mismatch repair deficiency in every enrolled patient was established by polymerase chain reaction or immunohistochemistry. A few patients who responded to pembrolizumab therapy underwent TCR sequencing. Pembrolizumab PD-1 blockade was prospectively tested in advanced mismatch repair-deficient cancers, regardless of tissue of origin, in the phase II trial. Peripheral blood T cell samples were serially collected before and at multiple times after PD-1 blockade was started. The timing of each blood sample was reported as weeks after the first dose of pembrolizumab. There are 16 amino acids in the CDR3, from cysteine to phenylalanine inclusive. Solely the CDR3 DNA is kept, with 48 bases framed from the first base. Unmatched junction bases come to 10, with V trimmed by 6 bases and J by 3 bases. The germline V gene gives CDR1 as WSHSY and CDR2 as SAAADI. Turning to this clone: This clone's antigen is unknown. No base quality values were provided; no much bigger clone lies one nucleotide off.

Library prep was done by the immunoSEQ multiplex PCR assay. Drawn from immuneACCESS, this table holds only the in-frame rearrangements with V and J called that TCRdb kept. Clones are partly lost; checked studies trace under half to an unresolved V gene and leave the rest unexplained. This sample is represented by around 30,000 clones; 75% to 90% of them were singletons. 3% to 4% of the sample belongs to the ten largest clones. The receptor comes from an adult with mismatch repair-deficient cancer. In this chain, TRBV10-2 is recombined with TRBJ2-2; the central 7 bases match TRBD2. The sample consisted of PBMCs, taken roughly 6 weeks after starting pembrolizumab. CDR3 sequence: CASRDPGLPDTGELFF. The nucleotide sequence reads as follows: TGCGCCAGCAGAGATCCGGGACTACCTGACACCGGGGAGCTGTTTTTT.